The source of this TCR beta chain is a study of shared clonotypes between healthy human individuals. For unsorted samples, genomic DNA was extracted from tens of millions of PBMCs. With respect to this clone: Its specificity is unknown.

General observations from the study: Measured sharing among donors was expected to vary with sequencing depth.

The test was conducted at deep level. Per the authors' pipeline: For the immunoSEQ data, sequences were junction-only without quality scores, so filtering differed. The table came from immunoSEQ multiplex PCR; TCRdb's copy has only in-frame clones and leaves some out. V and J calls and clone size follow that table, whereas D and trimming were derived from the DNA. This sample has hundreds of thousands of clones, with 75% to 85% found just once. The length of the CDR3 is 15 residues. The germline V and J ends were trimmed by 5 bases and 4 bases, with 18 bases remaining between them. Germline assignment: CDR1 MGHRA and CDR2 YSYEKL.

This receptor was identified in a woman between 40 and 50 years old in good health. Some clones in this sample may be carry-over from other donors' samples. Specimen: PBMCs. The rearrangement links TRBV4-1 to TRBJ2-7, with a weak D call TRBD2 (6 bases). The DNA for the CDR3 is TGCGCCAGCAGCGCCAGACTAGTCTCGAGTTACGAGCAGTACTTC. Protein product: CASSARLVSSYEQYF.